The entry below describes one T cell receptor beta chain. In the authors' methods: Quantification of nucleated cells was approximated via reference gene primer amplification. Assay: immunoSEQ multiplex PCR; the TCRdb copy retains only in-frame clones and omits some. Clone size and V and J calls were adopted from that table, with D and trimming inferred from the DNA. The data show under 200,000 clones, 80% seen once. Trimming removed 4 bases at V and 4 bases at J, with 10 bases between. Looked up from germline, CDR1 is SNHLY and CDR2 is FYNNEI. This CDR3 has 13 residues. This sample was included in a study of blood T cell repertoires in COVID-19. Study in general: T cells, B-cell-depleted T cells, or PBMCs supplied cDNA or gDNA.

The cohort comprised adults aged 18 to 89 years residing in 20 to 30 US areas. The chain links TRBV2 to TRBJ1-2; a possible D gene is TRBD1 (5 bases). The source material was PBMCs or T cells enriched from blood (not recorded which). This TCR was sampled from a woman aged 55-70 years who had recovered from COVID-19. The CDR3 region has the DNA TGTGCCAGCAGTGGACAGAGTATCTATGGCTACACCTTC. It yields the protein CASSGQSIYGYTF.